This T cell receptor beta chain was sequenced in a study of memory CD4+ T cells and cytomegalovirus serostatus. This CDR3 spans 17 amino acids. Per germline, CDR1 LGHNA and CDR2 YNFKEQ. Trimming left V 0 bases short and J 4 bases short, with 16 bases between. Clones were sequenced by immunoSEQ multiplex PCR, and TCRdb holds only the in-frame ones, with some missing. The repertoire holds about 25,000 clones, with 75% to 85% as singletons. Single viable CD3+CD4+CD8-CD45RO+ cells were sorted as the memory CD4+ T cells. Sequences were obtained from memory CD4+ T cells from blood. The chain uses TRBV4-2 and TRBJ1-3; perhaps TRBD1 as D (5 bases). The receptor was isolated from an adult in good health and CMV-seronegative. CDR3 residues: CASSQDLVTGRGNTIYF. CDR3 in DNA: TGTGCCAGCAGCCAAGATTTGGTCACAGGCCGAGGAAACACCATATATTTT.